A selection of T cell receptor beta chains follows, all from one sample in a study of beta chain features in type 1 diabetes. The repertoire was sequenced with immunoSEQ multiplex PCR; TCRdb's copy has only in-frame clones and lacks some. The repertoire holds about 650,000 clones, 9.5% to 15% seen once, with around 0.12% in the top ten. The specimen sequenced was naive CD4+ T cells from blood. The receptor source for this set is a man between 25 and 39 years old with type 1 diabetes. Each CDR3 is given with its conserved first and last residue. The D gene is left open where the match is weak. The size entry is marked missing in some rows and otherwise reads once, few, many or a size class.

15,TRBJ1-6,NA,TRBV11-2,NA,CASSPVRGAYSPLHF,TGTGCCAGCAGCCCCGTTCGAGGAGCCTATTCACCCCTCCACTTT
13,TRBJ2-2,NA,TRBV11-3,NA,CASSLGLAGELFF,TGTGCCAGCAGCTTAGGTTTGGCCGGGGAGCTGTTTTTT
15,TRBJ1-5,few,TRBV29-1,TRBD1,CSVREGQGSNQPQHF,TGCAGCGTCCGAGAGGGACAGGGATCGAATCAGCCCCAGCATTTT
13,TRBJ2-7,few,TRBV7-3,TRBD1,CASSLGQNYEQYF,TGTGCCAGCAGCTTGGGACAGAACTACGAGCAGTACTTC
13,TRBJ1-1,few,TRBV15,NA,CATSRATELEAFF,TGTGCCACCAGCAGAGCAACGGAGCTTGAAGCTTTCTTT
13,TRBJ1-1,NA,TRBV29-1,TRBD1,CSVQGTELLEAFF,TGCAGCGTGCAAGGGACAGAACTTTTGGAAGCTTTCTTT
13,TRBJ2-5,few,TRBV6-5,NA,CATRGTGAETQYF,TGTGCCACCAGAGGAACAGGAGCGGAGACCCAGTACTTC
14,TRBJ1-2,few,TRBV29-1,TRBD1,CSVHRDRGKNGYTF,TGCAGCGTCCACCGGGACAGGGGGAAAAATGGCTACACCTTC
14,TRBJ2-1,few,TRBV10-3,TRBD1,CAIRLGTGSNEQFF,TGTGCCATCAGACTGGGGACAGGGAGCAATGAGCAGTTCTTC
12,TRBJ2-5,few,TRBV28,NA,CASRGSGETQYF,TGTGCCAGCAGAGGCTCGGGAGAGACCCAGTACTTC
13,TRBJ2-7,few,TRBV30,NA,CAWNGGRIYEQYF,TGTGCCTGGAACGGGGGGCGAATTTACGAGCAGTACTTC
11,TRBJ2-7,few,TRBV2,NA,CASSQGQGKYF,TGTGCCAGCAGTCAGGGGCAGGGCAAGTACTTC
15,TRBJ2-3,few,TRBV19,NA,CASSPRPSSTDTQYF,TGTGCCAGTAGTCCCAGGCCTTCTAGCACAGATACGCAGTATTTT
15,TRBJ2-7,NA,TRBV7-9,TRBD1,CASAQGAVSTYEQYF,TGTGCCAGCGCCCAGGGGGCAGTATCAACCTACGAGCAGTACTTC
14,TRBJ1-2,few,TRBV2,NA,CASSGAIRNYGYTF,TGTGCCAGCAGCGGGGCAATTCGAAACTATGGCTACACCTTC
11,TRBJ2-3,NA,TRBV19,NA,CASSIRDTQYF,TGTGCCAGTAGTATACGAGATACGCAGTATTTT
15,TRBJ1-5,few,TRBV4-3,TRBD1,CASSQTGGASQPQHF,TGCGCCAGCAGCCAAACAGGGGGCGCGAGCCAGCCCCAGCATTTT
12,TRBJ2-6,few,TRBV6-6,NA,CASGPGANVLTF,TGTGCCAGCGGGCCTGGGGCCAACGTCCTGACTTTC
16,TRBJ2-2,few,TRBV5-4,TRBD1,CASSPPGQGATGELFF,TGTGCCAGCAGCCCTCCGGGACAGGGAGCCACCGGGGAGCTGTTTTTT
16,TRBJ1-3,few,TRBV9,NA,CASSVGGTLTGNTIYF,TGTGCCAGCAGCGTAGGTGGGACCCTGACGGGAAACACCATATATTTT
16,TRBJ2-3,few,TRBV18,NA,CASSRDVPSSTDTQYF,TGTGCCAGCTCAAGGGACGTCCCTTCTAGCACAGATACGCAGTATTTT
14,TRBJ1-1,NA,TRBV5-1,NA,CASRSGEMNTEAFF,TGCGCCAGCAGATCGGGGGAAATGAACACTGAAGCTTTCTTT
15,TRBJ1-5,few,TRBV30,NA,CAWSAGSSGGQPQHF,TGTGCCTGGAGCGCCGGGAGTAGCGGTGGTCAGCCCCAGCATTTT
11,TRBJ2-3,NA,TRBV20-1,TRBD1,CSALQGDTQYF,TGCAGTGCTTTACAGGGGGATACGCAGTATTTT
21,TRBJ2-6,few,TRBV19,NA,CASSIDLRRLARASGANVLTF,TGTGCCAGTAGTATAGATCTGCGTCGTTTGGCCAGAGCCTCTGGGGCCAACGTCCTGACTTTC
14,TRBJ1-5,NA,TRBV4-2,NA,CASSPRSSNQPQHF,TGTGCCAGCAGCCCACGGAGCAGCAATCAGCCCCAGCATTTT
14,TRBJ1-4,NA,TRBV30,NA,CAWRVGLGNEKLFF,TGTGCCTGGAGGGTCGGACTTGGGAATGAAAAACTGTTTTTT
15,TRBJ1-4,few,TRBV4-1,NA,CASSTTQELNEKLFF,TGCGCCAGCAGCACAACCCAGGAGCTTAATGAAAAACTGTTTTTT
16,TRBJ2-5,few,TRBV5-1,NA,CASSLAGGAISETQYF,TGCGCCAGCAGCTTGGCCGGCGGGGCTATATCTGAGACCCAGTACTTC
14,TRBJ2-2,few,TRBV18,TRBD1,CASCRGLNTGELFF,TGTGCCAGCTGCAGGGGGCTGAACACCGGGGAGCTGTTTTTT
13,TRBJ1-2,NA,TRBV29-1,NA,CSVGSGQGYGYTF,TGCAGCGTTGGGTCAGGGCAGGGCTATGGCTACACCTTC
14,TRBJ2-1,few,TRBV4-1,NA,CASSRPFGGNEQFF,TGCGCCAGCAGCCGGCCCTTTGGAGGCAATGAGCAGTTCTTC
14,TRBJ1-5,few,TRBV28,NA,CASRTDYSNQPQHF,TGTGCCAGCAGAACAGACTATAGCAATCAGCCCCAGCATTTT
15,TRBJ1-6,NA,TRBV28,NA,CASSDPSRYNSPLHF,TGTGCCAGCAGCGACCCAAGCCGATATAATTCACCCCTCCACTTT
11,TRBJ1-6,few,TRBV20-1,NA,CSVRRDSPLHF,TGCAGTGTTAGAAGGGATTCACCCCTCCACTTT
13,TRBJ2-7,NA,TRBV18,NA,CASSPKGAYEQYF,TGTGCCAGCTCACCAAAGGGGGCCTACGAGCAGTACTTC
14,TRBJ2-5,few,TRBV2,NA,CASKRDGRDGTQYF,TGTGCCAGCAAGAGGGACGGACGGGACGGGACCCAGTACTTC
16,TRBJ1-5,NA,TRBV7-2,TRBD1,CASSHFPDRVGQPQHF,TGTGCCAGCAGCCATTTCCCCGACAGGGTAGGGCAGCCCCAGCATTTT
15,TRBJ2-7,NA,TRBV6-5,NA,CASTIGTVGAYEQYF,TGTGCCAGCACCATCGGGACCGTCGGAGCCTACGAGCAGTACTTC
16,TRBJ2-1,NA,TRBV5-4,NA,CASSLSGTTNYNEQFF,TGTGCCAGCAGCCTTTCCGGGACAACCAATTACAATGAGCAGTTCTTC
13,TRBJ2-3,NA,TRBV14,TRBD2,CASSQRGADTQYF,TGTGCCAGCAGCCAACGGGGGGCAGATACGCAGTATTTT
13,TRBJ2-7,NA,TRBV14,NA,CASSRARAYEQYF,TGTGCCAGCAGCCGGGCGCGGGCGTACGAGCAGTACTTC
13,TRBJ2-7,few,TRBV9,NA,CASSVGQGNEQYF,TGTGCCAGCAGCGTAGGGCAGGGGAACGAGCAGTACTTC